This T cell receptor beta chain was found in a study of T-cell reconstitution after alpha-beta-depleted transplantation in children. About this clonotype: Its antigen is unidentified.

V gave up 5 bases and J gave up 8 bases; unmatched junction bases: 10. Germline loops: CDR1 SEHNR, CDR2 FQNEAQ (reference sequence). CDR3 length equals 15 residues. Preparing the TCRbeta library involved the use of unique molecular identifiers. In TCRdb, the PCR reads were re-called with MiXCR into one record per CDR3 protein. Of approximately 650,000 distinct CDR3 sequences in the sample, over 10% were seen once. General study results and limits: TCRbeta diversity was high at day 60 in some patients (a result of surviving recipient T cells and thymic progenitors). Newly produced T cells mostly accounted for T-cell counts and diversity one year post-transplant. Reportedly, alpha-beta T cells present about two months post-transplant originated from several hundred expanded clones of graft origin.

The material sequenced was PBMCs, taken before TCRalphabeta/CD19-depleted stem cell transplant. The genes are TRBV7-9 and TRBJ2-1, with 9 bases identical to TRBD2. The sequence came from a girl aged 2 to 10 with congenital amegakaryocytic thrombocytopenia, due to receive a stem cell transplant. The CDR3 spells CASSRGRAFVDEQFF. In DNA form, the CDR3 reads TGTGCCAGCAGCCGCGGGAGGGCCTTCGTAGATGAGCAGTTCTTC.